The present T cell receptor beta chain was sequenced within a study of radiotherapy plus CTLA-4 blockade in lung cancer. Overall study: Among patients, under 20% showed objective responses, and 31% had disease control. Study-wide findings and caveats: Radiotherapy with ipilimumab was followed by blood expansion of tumor-derived clones.

TCRdb keeps only in-frame clones here, not all; method: immunoSEQ multiplex PCR. The sample records about 98,000 clones, around 86% being singletons. A word on this clone: Its specificity is unknown.

V gave up 6 bases and J gave up 1 base; unmatched junction bases: 3. This CDR3 comprises 14 residues. Germline V gene data show CDR1 as MNHEY and CDR2 as SMNVEV (reference sequence). Focal radiation plus CTLA-4 blockade with ipilimumab was administered to patients who had chemo-refractory metastatic non-small-cell lung cancer. This sequence joins TRBV27 and TRBJ1-1; 9 nucleotides line up with TRBD1. Sample: peripheral blood, taken from a patient treated with radiotherapy plus ipilimumab. The receptor was isolated from a human donor with non-small cell lung cancer who had a partial response to radiotherapy plus ipilimumab. The CDR3, as DNA: TGTGCCAGCAGAAAGGACAGGGGGAACACTGAAGCTTTCTTT. It encodes CASRKDRGNTEAFF.